Reported below is one TCR beta chain. The antigen it recognizes is unknown. No base quality values were provided; no much bigger clone lies one nucleotide off. Using the immunoSEQ hsTCRbeta Kit, TCR beta CDR3 regions were sequenced from DNA. As for the original processing: The ImmunoSEQ Analyzer was used to analyse the TCR sequencing data. T cell clonality was defined as 1 minus Pielou's evenness computed on productive rearrangements. T cell diversity was measured with the inverse Simpson index on productive templates. T cell density was TCR beta template counts normalized to usable DNA, estimated by amplifying and sequencing housekeeping genes. TCR metrics were compared across histologic stages using two-sided Kruskal-Wallis tests. TCRdb took this table from immuneACCESS and kept in-frame rearrangements with V and J called. Such tables lack part of the clones; where checked against another copy, unresolved V genes explain under half of the gap, and the rest is unexplained. V and J calls and clone size are given by that table; D and trimming were obtained from the DNA. This sample holds about 5,600 clones; over 70% were observed only once. The top ten constitute around 9.9% of the sample.

CDR1 and CDR2 were assigned from the germline V gene (reference sequence) as SGHNT and YYREEE. V is clipped by 4 bases and J by 9 bases, and the sequence between their germline boundaries is 14 bases long. Taken from cysteine to phenylalanine, the CDR3 has 14 residues. This entry keeps only the CDR3 DNA: 42 bases, framed from base 1. Between about 2013 and 2017, the patients underwent resection in either Japan or China. Two lung cancer pathologists independently confirmed the histologic diagnosis of each case on H&E slides. Premalignant or tumor cells were enriched for nucleic acid extraction by macro-dissection performed after pathologic assessment. The AllPrep DNA/RNA FFPE Kit was used to isolate DNA from FFPE tissue. The source of the sample is a study of immune evolution from preneoplasia to lung adenocarcinoma (dated by TCRdb to about 2021). Context from the whole study: No AAH lesions showed HLA loss of heterozygosity, compared with around 7% of AIS, more than 13% of MIA and about a third of ADC lesions. The TCR sequencing data were obtained from 51 patients. Resected precursor lesions (AAH, AIS, MIA) and invasive adenocarcinomas were compared with paired morphologically normal lung tissue. Sample size was based on specimen availability rather than a prior power calculation. Whole exome sequencing and methylation data from the same cohort of nodules were integrated with the immune data. The study reported that fewer than 120 samples were used for TCR sequencing. POLYSOLVER was used to infer Class I HLA alleles from exome data, while LOHHLA was used to detect allele-specific HLA loss. Immune contexture across lung adenocarcinoma precursors and invasive adenocarcinoma was profiled using immune gene expression, TCR sequencing and multiplex immunofluorescence. In total, the cohort included some 50 patients with pulmonary nodules, all of whom underwent surgical resection.

Study-wide conclusions, independent of this receptor: Clonality was highest in normal lung, while later-stage lesions appeared to have lower clonality but higher T cell density and diversity. T cell clonality was highest in KRAS-mutant nodules compared with EGFR-mutant or double wild-type lesions. The findings reflected association rather than direct causation, and larger cohorts with long-term follow-up and longitudinal biopsies were considered necessary. Normal lung had the highest top T cell clone frequencies, which appeared to decline progressively from AAH through AIS, MIA and invasive adenocarcinoma. Because all patients came from Japan and China, whether the findings apply to Western populations was uncertain.

The sample was FFPE lung adenocarcinoma in situ tissue. The intended sense of this specimen's cell subset or site label: preinvasive adenocarcinoma in situ (AIS). The receptor comes from a person aged 55-80 years with lung adenocarcinoma. Recombination joined TRBV5-4 with TRBJ1-6, with TRBD1 as a weak D call on 5 bases. The CDR3 in this case is CASSPRGDGSPLHF. The base sequence is TGTGCCAGCAGCCCCCGGGGGGACGGTTCACCCCTCCACTTT.